What follows are 15 T cell receptor beta chains derived from one specimen sequenced in a study of glioma-infiltrating T cells after dendritic cell vaccination. Produced via immunoSEQ multiplex PCR; TCRdb's table is partial and in-frame only. The top ten hold under 7% of the sample, which has approximately 100,000 clones, about 80% seen once. The starting material was blood, obtained before dendritic cell vaccination. These receptors all stem from a human donor with glioblastoma.

In this sample, this clone turned up a few times. The V gene is TRBV6-6, the J gene TRBJ2-7; D gene uncertain. Germline CDR1 and CDR2: MNHNY and SVGAGI (reference sequence). Deletions cut 6 bases from V and 0 bases from J, with 15 bases between. This CDR3 comprises 15 residues. The CDR3 here is CASRTRSLSSYEQYF. The CDR3 DNA reads as TGTGCCAGCAGGACACGGTCGCTTAGCTCCTACGAGCAGTACTTC.

DNA for the CDR3: TGTGCCAGTAGCCCCGAGTACCGCCAGAACACTGAAGCTTTCTTT. Translated: CASSPEYRQNTEAFF. The chain employs TRBV19 and TRBJ1-1; D unclear. Germline assignment: CDR1 LNHDA and CDR2 SQIVND (reference sequence). Trimming cost V 6 bases and J 1 base, with 15 bases left between them. The CDR3 spans 15 residues.

The V call is TRBV7-9, the J call TRBJ1-2; D perhaps matches TRBD1 (5 bases). V was shortened by 3 bases and J by 4 bases, with 18 bases between the two germline ends. Germline lookup yields CDR1 SEHNR and CDR2 FQNEAQ (reference sequence). The CDR3 is 16 residues long. In nucleotides, the CDR3 is TGTGCCAGCAGCTTGGAATGGGGGAGCGGGAGCTATGGCTACACCTTC. Its translation: CASSLEWGSGSYGYTF.

The J gene is TRBJ2-3, the V gene TRBV15, with TRBD2 identical over 9 bases. The CDR3 totals 17 residues. Germline V lookup: CDR1 LNHNV, CDR2 YYDKDF (reference sequence). Trimming took 1 base from V and 2 from J; bases not matched to a gene: 7. The CDR3 DNA follows: TGTGCCACCAGCAGAGTAGCGGGAGCGCCCCTCACAGATACGCAGTATTTT. Amino acid sequence: CATSRVAGAPLTDTQYF. Using reference TRBV15 and TRBJ2-3 for the parts outside the CDR3, the full variable domain is DAMVIQNPRYQVTQFGKPVTLSCSQTLNHNVMYWYQQKSSQAPKLLFHYYDKDFNNEADTPDNFQSRRPNTSFCFLDIRSPGLGDTAMYLCATSRVAGAPLTDTQYFGPGTRLTVL.

V usage is TRBV4-1 and J usage is TRBJ1-1, with D perhaps matching TRBD1 (5 bases). Per the germline V gene, CDR1 is MGHRA and CDR2 is YSYEKL. The CDR3 length is 15 residues. The germline V and J ends were trimmed by 4 bases and 0 bases, with 12 bases remaining between them. The CDR3 DNA sequence: TGCGCCAGCAGCCCCTGGGGCCTCTTGAACACTGAAGCTTTCTTT. This codes for CASSPWGLLNTEAFF.

The chain recombines TRBV6-5 with TRBJ1-1; 7 nucleotides align to TRBD1. The CDR3 spans 14 residues. V was clipped by 3 bases and J by 6 bases; unmatched bases: 7. Germline values: CDR1 MNHEY, CDR2 SVGAGI. The DNA of the CDR3 is TGTGCCAGCAGTTATCGACAGGGTGGGGCTGAAGCTTTCTTT. Encoded protein: CASSYRQGGAEAFF.

Comments on this clone: Within the sample, other DNA sequences also encode this same CDR3. The chain combines TRBV28 with TRBJ1-2; D perhaps matches TRBD1 (6 bases). Germline assignment: CDR1 MDHEN and CDR2 SYDVKM. The CDR3 length is 13 residues. V dropped 6 bases and J dropped 4 bases, with 12 bases sitting between them. In nucleotides, the CDR3 is TGTGCCAGCAGCCAGAGGGGGACCTATGGCTACACCTTC. It specifies CASSQRGTYGYTF.

The chain couples TRBV25-1 to TRBJ2-4, with TRBD1 as a possible D gene (7 bases). CDR1 and CDR2 (germline): MGHDK, SYGVNS. V gave up 3 bases and J gave up 9 bases, with 9 bases separating them. There are 12 residues in the CDR3. CDR3: CASSDQGGIQYF. The CDR3 nucleotides are TGTGCCAGCAGTGATCAGGGGGGCATTCAGTACTTC.

This chain uses TRBV9 with TRBJ2-7; TRBD2 matches at 8 bases. Germline loops: CDR1 SGDLS, CDR2 YYNGEE. The CDR3 extends over 15 amino acids. With V trimmed by 3 bases and J by 9 bases, 14 bases remained unmatched. The chain's CDR3 is CASSATSVPQVGQYF. CDR3 sequence (DNA): TGTGCCAGCAGCGCGACTAGCGTACCCCAGGTTGGGCAGTACTTC.

This chain links TRBV7-6 with TRBJ2-1; 9 nucleotides match TRBD2. The CDR3 runs to 15 residues. The V gene's germline CDR1 is SGHVS and CDR2 FNYEAQ. Trimming took 8 bases from V and 4 from J; bases not matched to a gene: 9. In DNA, the CDR3 is TGTGCCAGCGGGGCGAGCGGGGGGCCGTACAATGAGCAGTTCTTC. Translated: CASGASGGPYNEQFF.

The chain links TRBV21-1 to TRBJ1-1. TRBV21-1 represents a pseudogene. The CDR3 sequence is 14 residues long. CDR3 amino acids: CASTRGILNTEAFF. The CDR3 DNA is TGTGCCAGCACGCGGGGGATTTTGAACACTGAAGCTTTCTTT.

This clone was seen only once. This chain uses TRBV2 with TRBJ2-7; the D gene is possibly TRBD1 (6 bases). Trimming pared 0 bases from V and 3 bases from J, leaving 15 bases between. CDR1 and CDR2 from the germline V gene are SNHLY and FYNNEI. The CDR3 runs 16 residues. CDR3 sequence reads: CASSEASGVLDYEQYF. The CDR3 coding sequence is TGTGCCAGCAGTGAAGCGTCAGGGGTTTTGGACTACGAGCAGTACTTC.

The V and J genes are TRBV28 and TRBJ1-1, with 7 bases aligning to TRBD1. With 6 bases clipped from V and 3 bases from J, the junction kept 7 bases outside the gene matches. CDR3 length: 14 amino acids. From germline, CDR1 is MDHEN and CDR2 SYDVKM. CDR3 sequence (DNA): TGTGCCAGCAGGACAGGGTCCCTCGACACTGAAGCTTTCTTT. Its protein product is CASRTGSLDTEAFF.

The chain links TRBV10-3 to TRBJ2-4; D is perhaps TRBD1 (6 bases). Germline lookup yields CDR1 ENHRY and CDR2 SYGVKD. V was pared by 3 bases and J by 10 bases, with 13 bases between. The CDR3 extends over 13 amino acids. Here the CDR3 DNA reads TGTGCCATCAGTGACTCGGACAGCAAGATTCAGTACTTC. Translating it yields CAISDSDSKIQYF.

This chain joins TRBV12-5 and TRBJ1-6; 7 bases fit TRBD1. This CDR3 is built from 12 residues. The V and J ends lost 6 bases and 9 bases, in that order; junction bases with no gene match: 2. Per germline, CDR1 LGHNT and CDR2 FRNRAP. DNA of the CDR3: TGTGCTAGTGGCGGGACAGCTTCACCCCTCCACTTT. Amino acid sequence: CASGGTASPLHF.